This TCR beta chain was profiled in a study of shared clonotypes between healthy human individuals. Per germline, CDR1 KGHSH and CDR2 LQKENI. The CDR3 contains 14 residues. V was cut by 3 bases and J by 2 bases, with 10 bases left in between. Measured with immunoSEQ multiplex PCR; TCRdb has only the in-frame clones, and not every one. The sample contains about 340,000 clones, more than 60% of which appear only once. The clonotype comes from a man aged 30 to 39 in good health. Sequenced input: memory CD4+ T cells sorted from blood. Described subset: CD45RA-negative fraction. This chain joins TRBV18 and TRBJ1-2; unclear D gene. CDR3 sequence: CASSPNTENYGYTF. In DNA, the CDR3 is TGTGCCAGCTCACCGAACACAGAAAACTATGGCTACACCTTC. Supplemented by reference TRBV18 and TRBJ1-2, the full variable domain reads NAGVMQNPRHLVRRRGQEARLRCSPMKGHSHVYWYRQLPEEGLKFMVYLQKENIIDESGMPKERFSAEFPKEGPSILRIQQVVRGDSAAYFCASSPNTENYGYTFGSGTRLTVV.